This T cell receptor beta chain was captured in a study of Tregs in tolerant kidney transplant recipients. As to this clone: Its antigen remains unidentified.

This CDR3 has 14 residues. Looked up from germline, CDR1 is PRHDT and CDR2 is FYEKMQ (reference sequence). The ends were cut back, 3 bases at V and 2 bases at J, with 7 bases in the middle. Clones were read by immunoSEQ multiplex PCR, and TCRdb kept only the in-frame ones, dropping some. The sample holds approximately 90,000 clones, approximately 90% seen once. Unstimulated Tregs (CD4+CD25+CD127-) and CD4+CD25- non-Tregs were sorted from PBMCs. Regarding the study as a whole: Biological reproducibility was not directly addressed in this study. Activated donor B cell expansion appeared to reveal the most relevant donor-specific TCRbeta repertoire.

The chain combines TRBV13 with TRBJ2-2; D is undetermined. The sequence was obtained from a human donor in good health. Sequenced material: CD8+ T cells from blood. The CDR3 here is CASSLLLNTGELFF. In DNA form, the CDR3 reads TGTGCCAGCAGCTTGCTACTTAACACCGGGGAGCTGTTTTTT. Variable domain in full (rest from reference TRBV13 and TRBJ2-2): AAGVIQSPRHLIKEKRETATLKCYPIPRHDTVYWYQQGPGQDPQFLISFYEKMQSDKGSIPDRFSAQQFSDYHSELNMSSLELGDSALYFCASSLLLNTGELFFGEGSRLTVL.